Listed below are T cell receptor delta chains from one sample, sequenced in a study of Vδ1+ human thymocytes. TCRdb re-analyzed the multiplex PCR reads via CATT. The top ten hold roughly 0.99% of the sample, which has about 27,000 delta-chain clones, more than 6.5% seen once. The sample was Vdelta1+ gamma-delta thymocytes from the thymus. These receptors were collected from a girl in the first two years of life who had congenital heart surgery. Each CDR3 is given with its conserved first and last residue.

j_call v_call cdr3_aa
TRDJ1 TRDV1 CALGDPHEIQALYTDKLIF
TRDJ1 TRDV1 CALGHVQGDLQYTDKLIF
TRDJ1 TRDV1 CALGDRAYSGGYSCGDFDKLIF
TRDJ1 TRDV1 CALGECRRRYTDKLIF
TRDJ1 TRDV1 CALGVASGPGDLYTDKLIF
TRDJ1 TRDV1 CALGEALPTCPRDKLIF
TRDJ1 TRDV1 CALGELGLDANTATGKVVALIF
TRDJ1 TRDV1 CALGEWLPYWGIRVRVDTDKLIF
TRDJ1 TRDV1 CALGEARARLPSVIADKLIF
TRDJ1 TRDV1 CALGDPQVLGDSTLYTDKLIF
TRDJ1 TRDV1 CALGPARGDPHSYTDKLIF
TRDJ1 TRDV1 CALGDAALLASPYLGDTQRTDKLIF
TRDJ2 TRDV1 CALGELVSRGTPTAQLFF
TRDJ1 TRDV1 CALGDTSPGGYATYTDKLIF
TRDJ1 TRDV1 CALGASPTLGILIF
TRDJ1 TRDV1 CALGEALADKLIF
TRDJ1 TRDV1 CALAMTGGYEEDKLIF
TRDJ1 TRDV1 CALGEGIAAFLGDTPYTDKLIF
TRDJ1 TRDV1 CALGTTGNFEEERTDNTDKLIF
TRDJ1 TRDV1 CALGERWPGDGTDKLIF
TRDJ3 TRDV2 CACDTPPFYWGIRCSWDTRQMFF
TRDJ1 TRDV1 CALGEFPLFWGIRHTDKLIF
TRDJ1 TRDV1 CALGRRPTSYLTGGMDLKLIF
TRDJ1 TRDV1 CALGEFLDGGIARGKTYTDKLIF
TRDJ1 TRDV1 CALGELAGGFSTDKLIF
TRDJ1 TRDV1 CALGERSRVGPYTDKLIF
TRDJ1 TRDV1 CALGEGRRLGDTHPDKLIF
TRDJ1 TRDV1 CALGELRLVRMIFDKLIF
TRDJ1 TRDV1 CALCSPLPTVYWAYDKLIF
TRDJ1 TRDV1 CALGERIVGDSSHTDKLIF
TRDJ1 TRDV1 CALGELTSGLRPRWGPTHTDKLIF
TRDJ1 TRDV2 CACDTYSCLRDTPLYTDKLIF
TRDJ1 TRDV1 CALGEYSGTDKLIF
TRDJ1 TRDV1 CALGEYQDWGIRGTDKLIF
TRDJ1 TRDV1 CALGELNVSAPNWGIRLGADKLIF
TRDJ1 TRDV1 CALGNPLGGYTDKLIF
TRDJ1 TRDV1 CALGEQFRYTDKLIF
TRDJ1 TRDV1 CALGDSSPSFTGGYLFTDKLIF
TRDJ1 TRDV1 CALGEPPDSYVRGFKTDKLIF
TRDJ1 TRDV1 CALGGSAFLLGTDKLIF
TRDJ1 TRDV1 CALGEFPPNDRYTDKLIF
TRDJ1 TRDV1 CALGETFLRRGTDKLIF
TRDJ1 TRDV1 CALVTYLPWGADKLIF
TRDJ1 TRAV29/DV5 CAAYRGSTGGYTDKLIF
TRDJ1 TRDV1 CALGEKAGLASGGYGYKLIF
TRDJ1 TRDV1 CALGDLGLRGRYTDKLIF
TRDJ1 TRDV1 CALGGRPSYCLGENTDKLIF
TRDJ1 TRDV1 CALGESGPVSLILGDSSPCPPSKLIF
TRDJ1 TRDV1 CALGEFNPLLRLSSKWGIRGYTDKLIF
TRDJ1 TRDV1 CALGGSVPDKLIF
TRDJ1 TRDV1 CALGPVFVGGTKLIF
TRDJ1 TRDV1 CALGVPLFPIYTDKLIF
TRDJ1 TRDV1 CALGEPLSTPSLTGGWYTDKLIF
TRDJ1 TRDV1 CALGELLRGPYTDKLIF
TRDJ1 TRDV1 CALGGEFLRVRGTDKLIF